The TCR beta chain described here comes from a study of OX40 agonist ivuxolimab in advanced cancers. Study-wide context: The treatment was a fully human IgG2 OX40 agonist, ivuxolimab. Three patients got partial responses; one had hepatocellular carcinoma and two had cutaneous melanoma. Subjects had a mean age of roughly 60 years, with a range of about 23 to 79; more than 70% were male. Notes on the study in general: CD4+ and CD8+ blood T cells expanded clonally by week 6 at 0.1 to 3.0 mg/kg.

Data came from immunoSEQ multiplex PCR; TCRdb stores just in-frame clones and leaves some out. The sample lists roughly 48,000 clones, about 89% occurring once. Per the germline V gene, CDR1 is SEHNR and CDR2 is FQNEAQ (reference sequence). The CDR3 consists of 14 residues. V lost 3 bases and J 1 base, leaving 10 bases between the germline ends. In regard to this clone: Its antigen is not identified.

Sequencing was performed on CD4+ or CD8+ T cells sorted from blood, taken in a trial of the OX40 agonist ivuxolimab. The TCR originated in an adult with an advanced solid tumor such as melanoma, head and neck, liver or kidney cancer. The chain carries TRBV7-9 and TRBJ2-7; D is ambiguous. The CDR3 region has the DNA TGTGCCAGCAGCTTTGCGAGTGGTTCCTACGAGCAGTACTTC. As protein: CASSFASGSYEQYF.